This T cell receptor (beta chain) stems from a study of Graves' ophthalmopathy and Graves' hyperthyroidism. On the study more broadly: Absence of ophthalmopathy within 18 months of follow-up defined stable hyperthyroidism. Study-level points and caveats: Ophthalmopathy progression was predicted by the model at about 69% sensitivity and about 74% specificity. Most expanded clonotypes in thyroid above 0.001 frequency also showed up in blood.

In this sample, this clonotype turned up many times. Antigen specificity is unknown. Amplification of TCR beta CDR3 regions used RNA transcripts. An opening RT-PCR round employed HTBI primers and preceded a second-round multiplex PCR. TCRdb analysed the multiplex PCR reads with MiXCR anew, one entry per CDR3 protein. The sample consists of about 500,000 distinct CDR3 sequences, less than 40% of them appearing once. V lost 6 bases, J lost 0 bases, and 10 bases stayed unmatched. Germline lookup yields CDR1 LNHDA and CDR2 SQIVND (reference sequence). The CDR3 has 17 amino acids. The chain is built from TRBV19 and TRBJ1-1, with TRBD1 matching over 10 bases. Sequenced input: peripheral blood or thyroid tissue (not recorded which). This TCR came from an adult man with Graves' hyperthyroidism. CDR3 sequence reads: CASSPRDRGDLNTEAFF. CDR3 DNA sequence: TGTGCCAGTAGCCCCCGGGACAGGGGCGATTTGAACACTGAAGCTTTCTTT.